Here is one T cell receptor beta chain with its context. Its antigen is undetermined. This record comes from a study of T cells expressing NK-cell markers. Across the study: Investigators obtained TCR beta repertoires from sorted CD3+CD56+NKG2C+, CD3+CD56+NKG2C- and CD3+CD56-NKG2C+ T cells.

Study-wide points: Similarly, these clonotypes led the CD3+CD56-NKG2C+ fraction as well in several donors.

TCRdb reanalyzed the 5' RACE reads and collapses them to one entry per CDR3 protein, without DNA. The sample totals 5,500 to 8,000 distinct CDR3 sequences. Germline assignment: CDR1 SQVTM and CDR2 ANQGSEA. The CDR3 runs 12 residues. The clonotype originates from a man aged 18 to 69 in good health. The chain recombines TRBV29-1 with TRBJ1-1. Material for sequencing was blood T cells: a sorted CD56 or NKG2C T cell subset, CD4+ or CD8+ T cells, or bulk PBMC T cells (not recorded which). Here the CDR3 reads CSVVPGDTEAFF.